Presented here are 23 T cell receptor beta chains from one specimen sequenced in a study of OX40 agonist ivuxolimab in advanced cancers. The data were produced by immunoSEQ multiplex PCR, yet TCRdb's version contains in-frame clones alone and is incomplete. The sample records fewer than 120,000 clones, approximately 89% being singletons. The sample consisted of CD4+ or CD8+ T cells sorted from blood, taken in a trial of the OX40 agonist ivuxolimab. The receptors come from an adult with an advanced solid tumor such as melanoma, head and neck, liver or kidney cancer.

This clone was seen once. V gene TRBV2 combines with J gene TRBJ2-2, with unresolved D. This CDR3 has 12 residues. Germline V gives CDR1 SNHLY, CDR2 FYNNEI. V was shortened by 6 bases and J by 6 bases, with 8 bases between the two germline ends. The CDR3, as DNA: TGTGCCAGCAGCACTGGACCCGGGGAGCTGTTTTTT. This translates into CASSTGPGELFF.

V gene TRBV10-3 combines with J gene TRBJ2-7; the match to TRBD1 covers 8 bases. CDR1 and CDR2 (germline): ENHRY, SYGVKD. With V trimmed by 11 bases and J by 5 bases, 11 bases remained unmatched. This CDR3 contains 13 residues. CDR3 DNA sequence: TGTGCCGAATCAAAGGACAGGGACAACGAGCAGTACTTC. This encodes CAESKDRDNEQYF.

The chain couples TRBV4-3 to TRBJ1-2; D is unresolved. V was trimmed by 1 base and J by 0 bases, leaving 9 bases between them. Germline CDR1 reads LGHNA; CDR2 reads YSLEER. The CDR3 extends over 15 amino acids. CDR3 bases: TGCGCCAGCAGCCAAGGAACAGCTCCTAACTATGGCTACACCTTC. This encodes CASSQGTAPNYGYTF.

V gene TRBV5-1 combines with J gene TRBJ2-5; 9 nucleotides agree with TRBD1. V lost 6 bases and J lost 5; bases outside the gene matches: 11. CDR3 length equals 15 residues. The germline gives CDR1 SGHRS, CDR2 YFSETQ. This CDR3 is CASTDTGGDAETQYF. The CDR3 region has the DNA TGCGCCAGCACTGATACAGGGGGCGATGCGGAGACCCAGTACTTC.

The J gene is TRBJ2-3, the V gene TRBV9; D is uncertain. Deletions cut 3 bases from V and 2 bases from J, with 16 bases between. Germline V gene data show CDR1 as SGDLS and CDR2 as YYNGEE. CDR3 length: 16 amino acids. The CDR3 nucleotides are TGTGCCAGCAGCGCAGATAGGGCAGAGGTCACAGATACGCAGTATTTT. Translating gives CASSADRAEVTDTQYF.

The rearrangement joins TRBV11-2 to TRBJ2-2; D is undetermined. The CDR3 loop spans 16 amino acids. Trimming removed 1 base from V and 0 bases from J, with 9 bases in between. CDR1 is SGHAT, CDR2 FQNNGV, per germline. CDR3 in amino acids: CASSLGRVSNTGELFF. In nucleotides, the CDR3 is TGTGCCAGCAGCTTAGGTCGGGTTTCGAACACCGGGGAGCTGTTTTTT.

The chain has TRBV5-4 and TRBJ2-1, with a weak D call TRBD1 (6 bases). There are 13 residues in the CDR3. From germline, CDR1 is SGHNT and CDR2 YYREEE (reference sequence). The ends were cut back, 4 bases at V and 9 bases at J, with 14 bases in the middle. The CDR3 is CASSPQGQGEQFF. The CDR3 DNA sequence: TGTGCCAGCAGCCCCCAGGGGCAGGGTGAGCAGTTCTTC. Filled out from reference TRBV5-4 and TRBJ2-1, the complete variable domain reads ETGVTQSPTHLIKTRGQQVTLRCSSQSGHNTVSWYQQALGQGPQFIFQYYREEENGRGNFPPRFSGLQFPNYSSELNVNALELDDSALYLCASSPQGQGEQFFGPGTRLTVL.

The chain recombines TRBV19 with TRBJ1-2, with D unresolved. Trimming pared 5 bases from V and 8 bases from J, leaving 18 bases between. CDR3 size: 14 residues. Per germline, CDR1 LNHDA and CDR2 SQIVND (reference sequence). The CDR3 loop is CASSPLELQGGYTF. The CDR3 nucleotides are TGTGCCAGTAGTCCCCTAGAACTGCAAGGGGGCTACACCTTC.

The CDR3 region has the DNA TGTGCCAGCAGCCCCCAAGTAACCGGGGAGCTGTTTTTT. Protein sequence: CASSPQVTGELFF. The gene calls are TRBV7-3 and TRBJ2-2; no definite D call. Per the germline V gene, CDR1 is SGHTA and CDR2 is FQGTGA. Between the trimmed V and J ends, which lost 5 bases and 5 bases, there was a span of 9 bases. This CDR3 region has 13 residues.

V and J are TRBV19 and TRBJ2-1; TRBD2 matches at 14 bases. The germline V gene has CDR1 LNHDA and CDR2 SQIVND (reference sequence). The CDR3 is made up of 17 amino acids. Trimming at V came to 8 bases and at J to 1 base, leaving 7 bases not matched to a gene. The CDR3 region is CASAYGLAGGSYNEQFF. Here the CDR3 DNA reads TGTGCCAGTGCCTATGGACTAGCGGGGGGTTCCTACAATGAGCAGTTCTTC.

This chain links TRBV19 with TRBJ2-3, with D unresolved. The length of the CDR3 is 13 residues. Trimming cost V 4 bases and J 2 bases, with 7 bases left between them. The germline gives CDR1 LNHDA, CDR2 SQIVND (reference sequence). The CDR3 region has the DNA TGTGCCAGTAGTAACCGGTACACAGATACGCAGTATTTT. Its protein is CASSNRYTDTQYF.

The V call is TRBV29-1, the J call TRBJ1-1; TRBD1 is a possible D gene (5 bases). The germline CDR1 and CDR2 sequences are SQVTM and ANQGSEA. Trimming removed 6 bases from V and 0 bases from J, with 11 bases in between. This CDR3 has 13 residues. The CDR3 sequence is CSVSRGMNTEAFF. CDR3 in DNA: TGCAGCGTCTCCCGGGGCATGAACACTGAAGCTTTCTTT. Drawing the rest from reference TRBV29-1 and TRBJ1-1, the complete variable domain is SAVISQKPSRDICQRGTSLTIQCQVDSQVTMMFWYRQQPGQSLTLIATANQGSEATYESGFVIDKFPISRPNLTFSTLTVSNMSPEDSSIYLCSVSRGMNTEAFFGQGTRLTVV.

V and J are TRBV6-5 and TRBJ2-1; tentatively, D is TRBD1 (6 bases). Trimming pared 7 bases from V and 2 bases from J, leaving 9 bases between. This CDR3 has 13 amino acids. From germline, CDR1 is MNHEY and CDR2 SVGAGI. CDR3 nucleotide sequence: TGTGCCAGCACCGAGGGGGCCTACAATGAGCAGTTCTTC. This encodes CASTEGAYNEQFF.

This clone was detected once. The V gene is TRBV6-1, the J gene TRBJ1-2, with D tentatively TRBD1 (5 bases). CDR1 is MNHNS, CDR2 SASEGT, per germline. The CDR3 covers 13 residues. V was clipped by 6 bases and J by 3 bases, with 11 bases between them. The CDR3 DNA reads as TGTGCCAGCAGATTGGGGACGGACTATGGCTACACCTTC. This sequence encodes CASRLGTDYGYTF.

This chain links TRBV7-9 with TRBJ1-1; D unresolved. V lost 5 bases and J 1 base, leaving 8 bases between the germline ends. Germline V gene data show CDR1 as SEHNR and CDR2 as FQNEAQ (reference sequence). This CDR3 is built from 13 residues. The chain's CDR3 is CASSRDSNTEAFF. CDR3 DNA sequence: TGTGCCAGCAGCAGGGATTCGAACACTGAAGCTTTCTTT.

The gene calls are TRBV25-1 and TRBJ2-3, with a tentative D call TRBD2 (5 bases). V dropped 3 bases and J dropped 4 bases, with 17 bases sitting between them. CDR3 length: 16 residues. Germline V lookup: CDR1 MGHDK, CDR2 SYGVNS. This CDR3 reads CASSEYPVRDADTQYF. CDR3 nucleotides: TGTGCCAGCAGTGAGTACCCCGTTCGGGATGCAGATACGCAGTATTTT.

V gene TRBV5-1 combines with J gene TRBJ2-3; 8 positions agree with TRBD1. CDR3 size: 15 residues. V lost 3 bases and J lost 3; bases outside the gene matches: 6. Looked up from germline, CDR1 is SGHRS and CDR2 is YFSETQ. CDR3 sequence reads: CASSSEDRGTDTQYF. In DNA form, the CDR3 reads TGCGCCAGCAGCTCGGAAGACAGGGGTACAGATACGCAGTATTTT.

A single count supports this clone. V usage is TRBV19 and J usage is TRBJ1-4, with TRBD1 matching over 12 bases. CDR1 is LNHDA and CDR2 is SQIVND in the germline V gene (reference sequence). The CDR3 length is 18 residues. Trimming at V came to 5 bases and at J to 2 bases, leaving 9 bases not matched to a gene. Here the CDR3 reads CASSLTGTGGRTNEKLFF. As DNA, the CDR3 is TGTGCCAGTAGTCTGACCGGGACAGGGGGCAGGACTAATGAAAAACTGTTTTTT.

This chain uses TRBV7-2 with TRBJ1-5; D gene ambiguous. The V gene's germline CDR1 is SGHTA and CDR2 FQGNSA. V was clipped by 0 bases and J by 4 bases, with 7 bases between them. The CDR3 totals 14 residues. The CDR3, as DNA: TGTGCCAGCAGCTTAGCGGTCGATAATCAGCCCCAGCATTTT. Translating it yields CASSLAVDNQPQHF.

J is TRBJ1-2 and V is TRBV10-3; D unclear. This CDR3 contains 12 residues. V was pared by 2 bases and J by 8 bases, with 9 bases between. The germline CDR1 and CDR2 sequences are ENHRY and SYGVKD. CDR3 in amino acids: CAISEGLEGYTF. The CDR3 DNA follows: TGTGCCATCAGTGAGGGACTAGAGGGCTACACCTTC.

For the CDR3, the DNA is TGTGCCAGCAGCTTTCACGTGGAGGCTGAAGCTTTCTTT. Translation: CASSFHVEAEAFF. The gene calls are TRBV11-3 and TRBJ1-1; no firm D call. The V and J ends lost 3 bases and 6 bases respectively, with 11 bases between them. Germline-derived CDR1 and CDR2 are SGHNT and YENEEA. This CDR3 has 13 residues.

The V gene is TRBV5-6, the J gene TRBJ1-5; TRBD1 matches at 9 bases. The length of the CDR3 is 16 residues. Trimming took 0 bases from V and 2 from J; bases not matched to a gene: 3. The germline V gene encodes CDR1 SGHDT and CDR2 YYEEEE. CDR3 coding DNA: TGTGCCAGCAGCTTGGGGACAGGGGATGGCAATCAGCCCCAGCATTTT. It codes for CASSLGTGDGNQPQHF.

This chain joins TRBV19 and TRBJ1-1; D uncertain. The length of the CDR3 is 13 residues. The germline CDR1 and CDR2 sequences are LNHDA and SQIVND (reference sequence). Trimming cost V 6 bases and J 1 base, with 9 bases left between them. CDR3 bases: TGTGCCAGTAGCACAAACCGGAACACTGAAGCTTTCTTT. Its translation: CASSTNRNTEAFF. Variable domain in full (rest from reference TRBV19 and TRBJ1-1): DGGITQSPKYLFRKEGQNVTLSCEQNLNHDAMYWYRQDPGQGLRLIYYSQIVNDFQKGDIAEGYSVSREKKESFPLTVTSAQKNPTAFYLCASSTNRNTEAFFGQGTRLTVV.